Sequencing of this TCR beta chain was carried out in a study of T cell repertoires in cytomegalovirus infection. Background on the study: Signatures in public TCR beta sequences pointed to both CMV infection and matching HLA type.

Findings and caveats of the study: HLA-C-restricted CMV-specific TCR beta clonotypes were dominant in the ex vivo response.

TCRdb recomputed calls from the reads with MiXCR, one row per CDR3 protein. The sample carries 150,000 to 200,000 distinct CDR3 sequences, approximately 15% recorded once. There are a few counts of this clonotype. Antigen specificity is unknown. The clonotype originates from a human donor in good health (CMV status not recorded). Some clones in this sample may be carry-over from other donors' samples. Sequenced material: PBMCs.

CDR3 coding DNA: TGTGCCAGCAGCCAAGGTATCTACAATGAGCAGTTCTTC. Amino acid sequence: CASSQGIYNEQFF. The J gene is TRBJ2-1, the V gene TRBV14; unclear D gene. V was cut by 1 base and J by 3 bases, with 4 bases left in between. The germline CDR1 and CDR2 sequences are SGHDN and FVKESK. CDR3 size: 13 residues.